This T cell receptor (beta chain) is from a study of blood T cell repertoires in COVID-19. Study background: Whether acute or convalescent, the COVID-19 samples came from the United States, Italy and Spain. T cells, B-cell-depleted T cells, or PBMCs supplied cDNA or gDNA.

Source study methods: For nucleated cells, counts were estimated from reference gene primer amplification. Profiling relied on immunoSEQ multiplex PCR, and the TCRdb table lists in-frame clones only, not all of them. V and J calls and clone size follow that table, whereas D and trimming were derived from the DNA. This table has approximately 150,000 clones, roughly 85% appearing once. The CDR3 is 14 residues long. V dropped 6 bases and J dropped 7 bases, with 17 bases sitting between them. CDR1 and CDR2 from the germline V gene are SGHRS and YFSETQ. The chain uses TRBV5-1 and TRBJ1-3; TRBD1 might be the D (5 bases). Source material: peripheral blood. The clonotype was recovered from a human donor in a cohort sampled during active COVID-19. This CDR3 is CASTVTDRGNTIYF. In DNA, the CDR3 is TGCGCCAGCACCGTGACAGATCGTGGCAACACCATATATTTT.